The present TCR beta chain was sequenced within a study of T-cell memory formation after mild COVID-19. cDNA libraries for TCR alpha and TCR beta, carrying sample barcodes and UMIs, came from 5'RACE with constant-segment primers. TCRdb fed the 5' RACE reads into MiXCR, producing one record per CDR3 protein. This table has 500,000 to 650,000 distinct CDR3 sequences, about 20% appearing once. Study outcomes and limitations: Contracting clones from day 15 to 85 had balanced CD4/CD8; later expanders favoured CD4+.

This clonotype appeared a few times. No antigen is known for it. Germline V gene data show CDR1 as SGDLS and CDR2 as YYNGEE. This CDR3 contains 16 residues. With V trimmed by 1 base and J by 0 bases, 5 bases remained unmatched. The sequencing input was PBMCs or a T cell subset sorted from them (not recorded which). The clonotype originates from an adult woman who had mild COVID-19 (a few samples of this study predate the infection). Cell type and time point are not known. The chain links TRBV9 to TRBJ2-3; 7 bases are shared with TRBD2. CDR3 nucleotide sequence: TGTGCCAGCAGCGTACAAGCGGGGTCGAGCACAGATACGCAGTATTTT. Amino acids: CASSVQAGSSTDTQYF.